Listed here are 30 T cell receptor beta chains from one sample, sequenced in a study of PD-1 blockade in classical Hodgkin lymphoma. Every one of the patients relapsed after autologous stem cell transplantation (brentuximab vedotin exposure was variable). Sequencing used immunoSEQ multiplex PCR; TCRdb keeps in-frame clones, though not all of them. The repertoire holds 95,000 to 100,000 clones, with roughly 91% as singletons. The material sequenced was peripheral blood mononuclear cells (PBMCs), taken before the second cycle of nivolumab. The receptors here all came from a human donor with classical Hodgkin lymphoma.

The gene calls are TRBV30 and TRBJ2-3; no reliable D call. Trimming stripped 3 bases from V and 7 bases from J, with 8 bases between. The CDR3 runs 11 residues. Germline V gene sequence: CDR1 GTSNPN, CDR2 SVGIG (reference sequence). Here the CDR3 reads CAWREENTQYF. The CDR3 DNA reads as TGTGCCTGGAGGGAAGAGAATACGCAGTATTTT.

CDR3 nucleotides: TGTGCCAGTAGTAGCACGGGAGCCCACGAGCAGTACTTC. The encoded protein is CASSSTGAHEQYF. The chain carries TRBV19 and TRBJ2-7; D perhaps matches TRBD2 (6 bases). Germline V lookup: CDR1 LNHDA, CDR2 SQIVND (reference sequence). The V end lost 4 bases, the J end lost 5 bases, and 12 bases lay between the germline ends. This CDR3 region has 13 residues.

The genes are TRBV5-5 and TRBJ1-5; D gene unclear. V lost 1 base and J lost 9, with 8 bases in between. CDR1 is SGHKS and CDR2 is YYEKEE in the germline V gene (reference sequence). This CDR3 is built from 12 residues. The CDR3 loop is CASSLNYWPQHF. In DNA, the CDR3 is TGTGCCAGCAGCTTGAATTACTGGCCCCAGCATTTT.

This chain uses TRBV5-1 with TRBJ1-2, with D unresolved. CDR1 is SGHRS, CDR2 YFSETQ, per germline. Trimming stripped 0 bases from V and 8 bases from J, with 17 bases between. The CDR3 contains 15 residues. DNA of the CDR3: TGCGCCAGCAGCTTGGAGGGTGAGCCGCCTTGGGGCTACACCTTC. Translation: CASSLEGEPPWGYTF.

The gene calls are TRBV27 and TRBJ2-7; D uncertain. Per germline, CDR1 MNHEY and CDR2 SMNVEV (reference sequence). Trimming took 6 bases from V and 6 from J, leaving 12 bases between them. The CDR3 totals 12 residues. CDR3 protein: CASRGPPLEQYF. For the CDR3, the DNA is TGTGCCAGCAGAGGGCCTCCCCTCGAGCAGTACTTC.

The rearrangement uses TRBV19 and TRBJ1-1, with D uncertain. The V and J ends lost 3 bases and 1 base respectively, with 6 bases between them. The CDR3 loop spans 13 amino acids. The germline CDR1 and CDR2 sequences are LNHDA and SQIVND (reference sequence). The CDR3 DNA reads TGTGCCAGTAGTATGGGCGGGAACACTGAAGCTTTCTTT. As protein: CASSMGGNTEAFF. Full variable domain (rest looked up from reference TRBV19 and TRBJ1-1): DGGITQSPKYLFRKEGQNVTLSCEQNLNHDAMYWYRQDPGQGLRLIYYSQIVNDFQKGDIAEGYSVSREKKESFPLTVTSAQKNPTAFYLCASSMGGNTEAFFGQGTRLTVV.

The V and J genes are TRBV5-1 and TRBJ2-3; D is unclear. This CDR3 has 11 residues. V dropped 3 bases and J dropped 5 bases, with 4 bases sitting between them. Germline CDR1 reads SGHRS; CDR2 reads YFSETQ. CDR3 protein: CASSSIDTQYF. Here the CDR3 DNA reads TGCGCCAGCAGCTCTATAGATACGCAGTATTTT.

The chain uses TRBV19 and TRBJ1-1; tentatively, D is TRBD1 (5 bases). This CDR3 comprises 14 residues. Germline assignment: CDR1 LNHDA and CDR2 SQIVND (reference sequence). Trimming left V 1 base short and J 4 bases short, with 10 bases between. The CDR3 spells CASSIVGVGTEAFF. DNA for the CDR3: TGTGCCAGTAGTATAGTAGGGGTCGGCACTGAAGCTTTCTTT.

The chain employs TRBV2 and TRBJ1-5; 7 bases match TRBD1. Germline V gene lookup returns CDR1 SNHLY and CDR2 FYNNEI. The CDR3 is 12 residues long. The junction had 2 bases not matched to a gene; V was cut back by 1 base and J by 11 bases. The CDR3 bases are TGTGCCAGCAGTGAAGGCCAGGGGGCCCAGCATTTT. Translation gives CASSEGQGAQHF.

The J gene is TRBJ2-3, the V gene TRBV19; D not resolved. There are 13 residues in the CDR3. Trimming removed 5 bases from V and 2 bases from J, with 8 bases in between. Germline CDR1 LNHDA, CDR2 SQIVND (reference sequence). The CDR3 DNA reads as TGTGCCAGTAGTGCAGTTACCACAGATACGCAGTATTTT. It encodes CASSAVTTDTQYF.

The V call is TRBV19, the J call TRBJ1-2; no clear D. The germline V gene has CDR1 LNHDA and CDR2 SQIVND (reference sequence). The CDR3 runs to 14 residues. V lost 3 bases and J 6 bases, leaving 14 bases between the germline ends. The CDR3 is CASSIVFRRDGYTF. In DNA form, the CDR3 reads TGTGCCAGTAGTATTGTCTTCAGAAGGGATGGCTACACCTTC.

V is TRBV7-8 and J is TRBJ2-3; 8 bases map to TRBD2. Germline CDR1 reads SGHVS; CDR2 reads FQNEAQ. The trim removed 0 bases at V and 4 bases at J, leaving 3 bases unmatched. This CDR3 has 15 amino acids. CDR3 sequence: CASSLAGGASDTQYF. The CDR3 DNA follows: TGTGCCAGCAGCTTAGCCGGGGGGGCCTCAGATACGCAGTATTTT.

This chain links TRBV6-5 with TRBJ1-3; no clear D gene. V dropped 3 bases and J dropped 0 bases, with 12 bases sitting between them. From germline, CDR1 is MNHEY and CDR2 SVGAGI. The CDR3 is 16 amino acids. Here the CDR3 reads CASSYSTLSSGNTIYF. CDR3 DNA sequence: TGTGCCAGCAGTTATTCTACCTTGAGCTCTGGAAACACCATATATTTT.

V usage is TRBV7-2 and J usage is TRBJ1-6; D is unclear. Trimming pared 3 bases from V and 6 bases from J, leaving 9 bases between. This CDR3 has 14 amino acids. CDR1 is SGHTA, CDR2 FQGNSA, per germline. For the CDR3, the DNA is TGTGCCAGCAGCTTGGCACGGAGTAATTCACCCCTCCACTTT. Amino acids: CASSLARSNSPLHF. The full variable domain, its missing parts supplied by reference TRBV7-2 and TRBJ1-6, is GAGVSQSPSNKVTEKGKDVELRCDPISGHTALYWYRQSLGQGLEFLIYFQGNSAPDKSGLPSDRFSAERTGGSVSTLTIQRTQQEDSAVYLCASSLARSNSPLHFGNGTRLTVT.

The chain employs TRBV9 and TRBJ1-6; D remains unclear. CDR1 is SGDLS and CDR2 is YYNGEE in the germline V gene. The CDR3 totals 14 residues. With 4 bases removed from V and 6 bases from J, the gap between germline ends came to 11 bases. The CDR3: CASSPLGLNSPLHF. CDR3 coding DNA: TGTGCCAGCAGCCCCCTGGGTCTTAATTCACCCCTCCACTTT.

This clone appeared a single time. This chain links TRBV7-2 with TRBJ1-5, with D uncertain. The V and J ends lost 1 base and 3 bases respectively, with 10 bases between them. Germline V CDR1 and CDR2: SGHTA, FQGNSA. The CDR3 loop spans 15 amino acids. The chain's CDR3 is CASSLGAEINQPQHF. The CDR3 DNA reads TGTGCCAGCAGCTTAGGGGCAGAGATCAATCAGCCCCAGCATTTT.

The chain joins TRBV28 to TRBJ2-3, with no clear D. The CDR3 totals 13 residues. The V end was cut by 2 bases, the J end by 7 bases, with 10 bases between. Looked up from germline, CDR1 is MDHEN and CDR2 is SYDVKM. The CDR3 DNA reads TGTGCCAGCAGTTTAACTACCCCTAATACGCAGTATTTT. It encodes CASSLTTPNTQYF.

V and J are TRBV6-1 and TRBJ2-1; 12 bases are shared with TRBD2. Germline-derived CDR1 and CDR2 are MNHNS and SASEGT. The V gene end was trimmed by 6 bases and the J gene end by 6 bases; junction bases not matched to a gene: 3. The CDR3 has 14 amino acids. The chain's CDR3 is CASRSSGGANEQFF. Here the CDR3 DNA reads TGTGCCAGCAGATCTAGCGGGGGGGCCAATGAGCAGTTCTTC.

The CDR3 protein is CAWSVGVTVGTF. The CDR3 DNA follows: TGTGCCTGGAGTGTAGGGGTGACAGTAGGGACCTTC. The V call is TRBV30, the J call TRBJ1-2; tentative D call: TRBD1 (5 bases). There are 12 residues in the CDR3. V was clipped by 0 bases and J by 14 bases, with 16 bases between them. CDR1 and CDR2 (germline): GTSNPN, SVGIG (reference sequence).

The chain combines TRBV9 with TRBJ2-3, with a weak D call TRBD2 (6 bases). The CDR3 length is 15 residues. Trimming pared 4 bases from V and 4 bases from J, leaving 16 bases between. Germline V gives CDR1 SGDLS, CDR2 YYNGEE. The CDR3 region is CASSFSGGEADTQYF. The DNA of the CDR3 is TGTGCCAGCAGCTTCAGTGGCGGGGAGGCAGATACGCAGTATTTT.

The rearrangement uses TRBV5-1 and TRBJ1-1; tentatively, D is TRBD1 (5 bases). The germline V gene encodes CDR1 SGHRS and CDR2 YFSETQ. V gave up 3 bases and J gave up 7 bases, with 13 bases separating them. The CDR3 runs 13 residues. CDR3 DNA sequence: TGCGCCAGCAGCTCACGGGACGGTAATGAAGCTTTCTTT. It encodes CASSSRDGNEAFF.

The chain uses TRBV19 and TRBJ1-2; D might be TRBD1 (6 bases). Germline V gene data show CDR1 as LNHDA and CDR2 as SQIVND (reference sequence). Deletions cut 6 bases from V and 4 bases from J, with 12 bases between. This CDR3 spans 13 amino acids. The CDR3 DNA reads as TGTGCCAGTAGGAACAGGGTGAGCTATGGCTACACCTTC. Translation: CASRNRVSYGYTF. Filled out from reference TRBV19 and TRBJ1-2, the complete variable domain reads DGGITQSPKYLFRKEGQNVTLSCEQNLNHDAMYWYRQDPGQGLRLIYYSQIVNDFQKGDIAEGYSVSREKKESFPLTVTSAQKNPTAFYLCASRNRVSYGYTFGSGTRLTVV.

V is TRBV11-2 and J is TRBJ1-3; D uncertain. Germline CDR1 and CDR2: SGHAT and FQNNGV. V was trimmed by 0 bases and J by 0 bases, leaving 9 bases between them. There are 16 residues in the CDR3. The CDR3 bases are TGTGCCAGCAGCTTAGAAGGCCGAGGCTCTGGAAACACCATATATTTT. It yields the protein CASSLEGRGSGNTIYF.

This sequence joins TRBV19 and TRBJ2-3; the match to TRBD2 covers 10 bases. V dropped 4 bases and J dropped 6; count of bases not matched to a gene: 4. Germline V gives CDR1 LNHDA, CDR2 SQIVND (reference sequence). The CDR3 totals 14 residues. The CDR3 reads CASSTQRGGDTQYF. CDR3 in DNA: TGTGCCAGTAGTACCCAGCGGGGGGGGGATACGCAGTATTTT. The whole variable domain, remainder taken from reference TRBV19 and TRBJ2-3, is DGGITQSPKYLFRKEGQNVTLSCEQNLNHDAMYWYRQDPGQGLRLIYYSQIVNDFQKGDIAEGYSVSREKKESFPLTVTSAQKNPTAFYLCASSTQRGGDTQYFGPGTRLTVL.

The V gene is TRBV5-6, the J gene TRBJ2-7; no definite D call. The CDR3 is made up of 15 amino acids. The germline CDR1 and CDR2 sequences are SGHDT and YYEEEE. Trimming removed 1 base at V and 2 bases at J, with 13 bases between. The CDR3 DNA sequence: TGTGCCAGCAGCTTGTCCTTCGGCGGAACCTACGAGCAGTACTTC. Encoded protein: CASSLSFGGTYEQYF.

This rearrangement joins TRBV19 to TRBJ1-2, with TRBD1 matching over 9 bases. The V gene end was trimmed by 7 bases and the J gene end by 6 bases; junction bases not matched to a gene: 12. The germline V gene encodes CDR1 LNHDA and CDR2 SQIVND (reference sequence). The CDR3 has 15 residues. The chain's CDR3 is CASTPPTGGLDGYTF. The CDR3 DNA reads TGTGCCAGTACCCCCCCGACAGGGGGTTTGGATGGCTACACCTTC.

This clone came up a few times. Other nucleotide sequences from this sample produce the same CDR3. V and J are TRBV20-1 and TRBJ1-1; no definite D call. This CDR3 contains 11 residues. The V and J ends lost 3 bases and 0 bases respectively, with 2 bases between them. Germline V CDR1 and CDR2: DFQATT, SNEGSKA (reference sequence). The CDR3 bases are TGCAGTGCTAGGTTGAACACTGAAGCTTTCTTT. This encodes CSARLNTEAFF.

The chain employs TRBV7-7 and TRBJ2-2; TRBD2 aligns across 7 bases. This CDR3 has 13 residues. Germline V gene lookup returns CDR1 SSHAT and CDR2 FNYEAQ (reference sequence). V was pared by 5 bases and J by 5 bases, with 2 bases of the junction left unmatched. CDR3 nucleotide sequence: TGTGCCAGCAGCGTGGGGGGGACCGGGGAGCTGTTTTTT. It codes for CASSVGGTGELFF.

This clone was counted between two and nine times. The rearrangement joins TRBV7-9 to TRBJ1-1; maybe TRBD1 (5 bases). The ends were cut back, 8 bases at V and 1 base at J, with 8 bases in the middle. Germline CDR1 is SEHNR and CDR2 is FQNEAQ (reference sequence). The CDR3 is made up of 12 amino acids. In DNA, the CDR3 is TGTGCCAGCCAAGGACAGAACACTGAAGCTTTCTTT. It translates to CASQGQNTEAFF.

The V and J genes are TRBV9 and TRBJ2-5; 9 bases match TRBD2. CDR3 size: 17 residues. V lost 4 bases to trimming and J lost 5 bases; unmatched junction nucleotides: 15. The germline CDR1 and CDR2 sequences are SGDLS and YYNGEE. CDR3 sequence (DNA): TGTGCCAGCAGCCCGCGAGCCGAGGCGGGGGGGCTGGAGACCCAGTACTTC. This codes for CASSPRAEAGGLETQYF.